The entry that follows covers one TCR beta chain sequence. The antigen is not known. The entry originates in a study of cytomegalovirus exposure and HLA in healthy donors. The V and J ends lost 3 bases and 1 base respectively, with 12 bases between them. Germline CDR1 and CDR2: MDHEN and SYDVKM. The CDR3 sequence is 15 residues long. Whole-study results and caveats: In the analysis, some V segments, TRBV6-2 and TRBV6-3 included, were excluded as indistinguishable. Later analysis placed DRB1 highest and HLA-C lowest in TCR association rates, which differed by HLA locus.

60 Vbeta and 13 Jbeta primers were used in PCR. TCRdb keeps only in-frame clones here, not all; method: immunoSEQ multiplex PCR. This table has 150,000 to 200,000 clones, 84% appearing once. Sequenced: PBMCs. The clonotype originates from a boy younger than 18 in good health and CMV-seronegative. The rearrangement links TRBV28 to TRBJ1-1, with D possibly matching TRBD1 (5 bases). CDR3 amino acids: CASSFGGGGNTEAFF. CDR3 coding DNA: TGTGCCAGCAGTTTCGGTGGGGGAGGGAACACTGAAGCTTTCTTT.